The 20 T cell receptor beta chains listed next were all sequenced from one sample in a study of identical twins. In TCRdb, the 5' RACE reads were re-called with MiXCR into one record per CDR3 protein. Among 200,000 to 250,000 distinct CDR3 sequences listed, roughly a tenth were seen once. Material for sequencing was memory T cells sorted from blood. The receptors here all came from a man aged 50 to 59 in good health.

This clonotype turned up a few times. J is TRBJ2-5 and V is TRBV5-1, with TRBD2 matching 7 bases. CDR3 length: 18 residues. In germline, CDR1 is SGHRS, CDR2 YFSETQ. The J segment lost 1 base and the V segment lost 1 base, leaving 13 bases of the junction unmatched. CDR3 sequence (DNA): TGCGCCAGCAGCTTGCCGATGGTGGGGAGGGGCCTCCAAGAGACCCAGTACTTC. It encodes CASSLPMVGRGLQETQYF.

This clonotype was counted only a few times. The rearrangement links TRBV4-3 to TRBJ2-3; D tentatively fits TRBD1 or TRBD2 (6 bases each). Looked up from germline, CDR1 is LGHNA and CDR2 is YSLEER. Between the trimmed V and J ends, which lost 0 bases and 5 bases, there was a span of 9 bases. The CDR3 is 14 residues long. CDR3 DNA: TGCGCCAGCAGCCAAGATAGGGGGGTAGATACGCAGTATTTT. Residues: CASSQDRGVDTQYF.

In its sample, this clonotype ranks as medium-sized. The chain employs TRBV20-1 and TRBJ1-5; D not certain. The CDR3 is 12 residues long. V gave up 6 bases and J gave up 4 bases, with 10 bases separating them. Germline CDR1 and CDR2: DFQATT and SNEGSKA (reference sequence). The CDR3 nucleotides read TGCAGTGCCTCCCGGCTTAATCAGCCCCAGCATTTT. This encodes CSASRLNQPQHF.

This clonotype was detected many times. This chain connects TRBV7-2 to TRBJ2-7, with 13 bases fitting TRBD2. The trim removed 6 bases at V and 4 bases at J, leaving 6 bases unmatched. Germline-derived CDR1 and CDR2 are SGHTA and FQGNSA. The CDR3 runs 15 residues. The CDR3 protein is CASRPGLAGEYEQYF. The CDR3 DNA is TGTGCCAGCAGGCCCGGACTAGCGGGAGAATACGAGCAGTACTTC. The whole variable domain, filled in from reference TRBV7-2 and TRBJ2-7, reads GAGVSQSPSNKVTEKGKDVELRCDPISGHTALYWYRQSLGQGLEFLIYFQGNSAPDKSGLPSDRFSAERTGGSVSTLTIQRTQQEDSAVYLCASRPGLAGEYEQYFGPGTRLTVT.

This clonotype was counted a few times. The rearrangement links TRBV5-5 to TRBJ1-1; 10 bases fit TRBD1. CDR3 size: 18 residues. In germline, CDR1 is SGHKS, CDR2 YYEKEE (reference sequence). V dropped 2 bases and J dropped 4; count of bases not matched to a gene: 14. The CDR3 loop reads CASSFQGQGSLTSTEAFF. CDR3 in DNA: TGTGCCAGCAGCTTCCAGGGACAGGGGAGTTTGACGTCCACTGAAGCTTTCTTT.

V usage is TRBV10-3 and J usage is TRBJ2-3; the match to TRBD2 covers 8 bases. Germline CDR1 reads ENHRY; CDR2 reads SYGVKD. The V segment lost 4 bases and the J segment 2 bases; nucleotides outside the gene matches: 2. CDR3 length equals 14 residues. The CDR3 nucleotides read TGTGCCATCAGTGGTAGCGGGGACACAGATACGCAGTATTTT. This translates into CAISGSGDTDTQYF.

This chain joins TRBV5-1 and TRBJ2-1; D may match TRBD1 or TRBD2 (6 bases each). Deletions cut 4 bases from V and 2 bases from J, with 10 bases between. The germline gives CDR1 SGHRS, CDR2 YFSETQ. The CDR3 length is 14 residues. The CDR3 loop is CASSPRGAYNEQFF. The CDR3 DNA reads TGCGCCAGCAGCCCAAGGGGGGCCTACAATGAGCAGTTCTTC.

This clonotype was counted only a few times. The rearrangement uses TRBV5-5 and TRBJ2-5, with D possibly matching TRBD1 (5 bases). Per germline, CDR1 SGHKS and CDR2 YYEKEE (reference sequence). The germline V and J ends were trimmed by 0 bases and 5 bases, with 11 bases remaining between them. This CDR3 is built from 14 residues. The CDR3 DNA reads as TGTGCCAGCAGCTTGGTTTATTCAGGGGAGACCCAGTACTTC. It codes for CASSLVYSGETQYF. The whole variable domain, remainder taken from reference TRBV5-5 and TRBJ2-5, is DAGVTQSPTHLIKTRGQQVTLRCSPISGHKSVSWYQQVLGQGPQFIFQYYEKEERGRGNFPDRFSARQFPNYSSELNVNALLLGDSALYLCASSLVYSGETQYFGPGTRLLVL.

This clonotype was counted between two and nine times. The rearrangement joins TRBV10-2 to TRBJ2-3; 8 nucleotides agree with TRBD2. Germline CDR1 WSHSY, CDR2 SAAADI. The CDR3 has 15 amino acids. The J segment lost 0 bases and the V segment lost 11 bases, leaving 10 bases of the junction unmatched. The CDR3 bases are TGCGCCGCCTCCGAGGGACTAGGAAGCACAGATACGCAGTATTTT. It yields the protein CAASEGLGSTDTQYF.

V and J are TRBV7-8 and TRBJ2-7; 12 nucleotides match TRBD2. This CDR3 is built from 15 residues. Germline CDR1 SGHVS, CDR2 FQNEAQ. The J segment lost 6 bases and the V segment lost 2 bases, leaving 5 bases of the junction unmatched. The CDR3: CASSLRLAGVGEQYF. DNA of the CDR3: TGTGCCAGCAGCTTACGACTAGCGGGAGTGGGCGAGCAGTACTTC.

V usage is TRBV7-2 and J usage is TRBJ2-1; TRBD2 matches at 16 bases. The length of the CDR3 is 16 residues. Germline V lookup: CDR1 SGHTA, CDR2 FQGNSA. Trimming at V came to 5 bases and at J to 12 bases, leaving 10 bases not matched to a gene. The CDR3 loop is CASSPGGTSGRARQFF. The CDR3 nucleotides read TGTGCCAGCAGCCCAGGCGGGACTAGCGGGAGGGCCAGGCAGTTCTTC.

This clonotype was picked up many times. The chain combines TRBV20-1 with TRBJ2-7; 12 nucleotides align to TRBD2. CDR3 length: 14 residues. V shed 0 bases and J 6 bases; nucleotides not matched to a gene: 3. Germline CDR1 and CDR2: DFQATT and SNEGSKA (reference sequence). CDR3 nucleotide sequence: TGCAGTGCTAGAGATCCTAGCGGGAGGGGCGAGCAGTACTTC. Protein product: CSARDPSGRGEQYF.

This clonotype was counted many times. CDR3 protein: CASSRALNEQYF. In DNA form, the CDR3 reads TGTGCCAGCAGTCGGGCCCTCAACGAGCAGTACTTC. The chain recombines TRBV12-3 or TRBV12-4 with TRBJ2-7; D is ambiguous. Trimming stripped 5 bases from V and 5 bases from J, with 10 bases between. CDR3 length equals 12 residues.

This chain connects TRBV4-2 to TRBJ1-2; D not resolved. The length of the CDR3 is 16 residues. Per the germline V gene, CDR1 is LGHNA and CDR2 is YNFKEQ. Trimming removed 4 bases from V and 1 base from J, with 16 bases in between. The chain's CDR3 is CASSPFAGTSNYGYTF. CDR3 nucleotides: TGTGCCAGCAGCCCATTCGCAGGTACGAGTAACTATGGCTACACCTTC.

The chain carries TRBV28 and TRBJ2-7; no firm D call. There are 13 residues in the CDR3. With 2 bases removed from V and 3 bases from J, the gap between germline ends came to 8 bases. CDR1 is MDHEN, CDR2 SYDVKM, per germline. The DNA for the CDR3 is TGTGCCAGCAGTTTAGGTCAATTCTACGAGCAGTACTTC. Its protein is CASSLGQFYEQYF.

The J gene is TRBJ1-1, the V gene TRBV29-1; D is undetermined. V was trimmed by 5 bases and J by 1 base, leaving 8 bases between them. The CDR3 has 12 residues. The germline CDR1 and CDR2 sequences are SQVTM and ANQGSEA. The CDR3 is CSVSQTNTEAFF. For the CDR3, the DNA is TGCAGCGTTTCACAGACGAACACTGAAGCTTTCTTT. The whole variable domain, filled in from reference TRBV29-1 and TRBJ1-1, reads SAVISQKPSRDICQRGTSLTIQCQVDSQVTMMFWYRQQPGQSLTLIATANQGSEATYESGFVIDKFPISRPNLTFSTLTVSNMSPEDSSIYLCSVSQTNTEAFFGQGTRLTVV.

This clonotype was recorded many times. The CDR3 DNA follows: TGTGCCAGCGGAACGCCCAATCAGCCCCAGCATTTT. Its protein is CASGTPNQPQHF. The genes are TRBV28 and TRBJ1-5; D gene uncertain. This CDR3 region has 12 residues. V lost 8 bases, J lost 3 bases, and 8 bases lay in between. Per the germline V gene, CDR1 is MDHEN and CDR2 is SYDVKM.

This clonotype has ten or more counts. This chain links TRBV3-1 with TRBJ1-2; 12 nucleotides line up with TRBD1. There are 14 residues in the CDR3. CDR1 and CDR2 from the germline V gene are LGHDT and YNNKEL (reference sequence). Losses at the gene ends were 2 bases for V and 8 bases for J; bases not matched to a gene: 3. As DNA, the CDR3 is TGTGCCAGCAGCCAACTGGGACAGGGGGCAGGCTACACCTTC. Translating gives CASSQLGQGAGYTF. Full variable domain (rest looked up from reference TRBV3-1 and TRBJ1-2): DTAVSQTPKYLVTQMGNDKSIKCEQNLGHDTMYWYKQDSKKFLKIMFSYNNKELIINETVPNRFSPKSPDKAHLNLHINSLELGDSAVYFCASSQLGQGAGYTFGSGTRLTVV.

This clonotype showed up many times. The chain combines TRBV6-1 with TRBJ2-3; possibly TRBD1 or TRBD2 for D (5 bases each). CDR1 MNHNS and CDR2 SASEGT come from the germline V gene. This CDR3 spans 13 amino acids. The germline V and J ends were trimmed by 7 bases and 7 bases, with 15 bases remaining between them. The CDR3 loop is CASNEGKGYTQYF. The CDR3 bases are TGTGCCAGCAACGAGGGGAAGGGGTATACGCAGTATTTT.

This clonotype was counted only a few times. This chain connects TRBV5-5 to TRBJ1-2; 8 bases are a match to TRBD1. The germline V gene has CDR1 SGHKS and CDR2 YYEKEE (reference sequence). With 2 bases clipped from V and 2 bases from J, the junction kept 5 bases outside the gene matches. This CDR3 comprises 15 residues. The DNA of the CDR3 is TGTGCCAGCAGCTTTACGGACAGGGCCAACTATGGCTACACCTTC. Amino acid sequence: CASSFTDRANYGYTF.